The clone carrying this TCR beta chain was counted between two and nine times. TCRdb called the 5' RACE reads again in MiXCR, with one record for every CDR3 protein. The table includes 450,000 to 650,000 distinct CDR3 sequences, around a fifth detected once. This sample is drawn from a study of T cells after yellow fever vaccination. V shed 0 bases and J shed 4 bases, with 13 bases lying between them. CDR1 and CDR2 from the germline V gene are MNHEY and SMNVEV (reference sequence). The CDR3 spans 15 residues. This chain connects TRBV27 to TRBJ2-7; possibly TRBD1 or TRBD2 for D (5 bases each). The source is a man younger than 35 who received the YFV17D yellow fever vaccine. This material consisted of PBMCs, taken 21 days after the first yellow fever vaccination. Here the CDR3 DNA reads TGTGCCAGCAGTTTATCGGGGACGATTGTTTACGAGCAGTACTTC. Translating gives CASSLSGTIVYEQYF.